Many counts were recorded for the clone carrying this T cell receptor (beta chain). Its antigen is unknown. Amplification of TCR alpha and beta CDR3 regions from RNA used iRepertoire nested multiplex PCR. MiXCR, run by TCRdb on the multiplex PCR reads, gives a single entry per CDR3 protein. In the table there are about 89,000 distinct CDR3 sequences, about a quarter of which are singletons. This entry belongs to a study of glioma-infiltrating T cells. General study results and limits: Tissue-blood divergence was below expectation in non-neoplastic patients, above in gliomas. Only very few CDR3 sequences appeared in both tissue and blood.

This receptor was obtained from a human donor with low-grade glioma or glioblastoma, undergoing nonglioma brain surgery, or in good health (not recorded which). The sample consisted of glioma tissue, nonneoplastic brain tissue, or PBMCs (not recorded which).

The CDR3, as DNA: TGTGCCAGCAGCCATGGTACGCAGGGAAGTGGCTACACCTTC. Translating it yields CASSHGTQGSGYTF. This chain uses TRBV3-1 with TRBJ1-2; weak D call: TRBD1 (5 bases). Germline V gives CDR1 LGHDT, CDR2 YNNKEL (reference sequence). With 3 bases removed from V and 7 bases from J, the gap between germline ends came to 15 bases. CDR3 size: 14 residues. Full variable domain (missing parts from reference TRBV3-1 and TRBJ1-2): DTAVSQTPKYLVTQMGNDKSIKCEQNLGHDTMYWYKQDSKKFLKIMFSYNNKELIINETVPNRFSPKSPDKAHLNLHINSLELGDSAVYFCASSHGTQGSGYTFGSGTRLTVV.